The clone carrying this T cell receptor beta chain has more than one count but fewer than ten. PBMCs, at least 7 million per sample, were isolated. Germline V gene lookup returns CDR1 SQVTM and CDR2 ANQGSEA. CDR3 length: 14 residues. The V end was cut by 2 bases, the J end by 1 base, with 10 bases between. Together with a sample-barcoded 5' primer, a J-beta primer mix was included in a second PCR lasting about 6 to 11 cycles. Using its own MiXCR run on the 5' RACE reads, TCRdb lists one record per CDR3 protein. The sample includes about 400,000 distinct CDR3 sequences, 45% to 65% of them seen just once. These data originate in a study of blood T cells in healthy people across ages.

This TCR was sampled from a man aged 60 to 75 in good health. The rearrangement joins TRBV29-1 to TRBJ2-3; either TRBD1 or TRBD2 may supply D (6 bases each). The specimen sequenced was blood. Here the CDR3 DNA reads TGCAGCGTTGAATGGGGGGCCGGCACAGATACGCAGTATTTT. Translation gives CSVEWGAGTDTQYF.